This T cell receptor beta chain was identified during a study of OX40 agonist ivuxolimab in advanced cancers. The wider study: Ivuxolimab is an agonistic anti-OX40 (CD134) antibody, and patients were treated with it. Three patients responded partially, comprising one with hepatocellular carcinoma and two with cutaneous melanoma.

Study-wide results and caveats: Some patients who did not respond also had low normalized T-cell clonal expansion.

This clone was picked up one time. Its target is unknown. The table came from immunoSEQ multiplex PCR; TCRdb's copy has only in-frame clones and leaves some out. The table has over 55,000 clones, about 90% seen once. Per germline, CDR1 MNHEY and CDR2 SVGAGI. The CDR3 runs 14 residues. V gave up 4 bases and J gave up 6 bases; unmatched junction bases: 5. The sample consisted of CD4+ or CD8+ T cells sorted from blood, taken in a trial of the OX40 agonist ivuxolimab. This sequence was found in an adult with an advanced solid tumor such as melanoma, head and neck, liver or kidney cancer. This chain links TRBV6-5 with TRBJ1-5; 8 nucleotides match TRBD1. The CDR3 loop reads CASSLTGGSQPQHF. The CDR3 bases are TGTGCCAGCAGTTTAACAGGGGGGAGTCAGCCCCAGCATTTT.